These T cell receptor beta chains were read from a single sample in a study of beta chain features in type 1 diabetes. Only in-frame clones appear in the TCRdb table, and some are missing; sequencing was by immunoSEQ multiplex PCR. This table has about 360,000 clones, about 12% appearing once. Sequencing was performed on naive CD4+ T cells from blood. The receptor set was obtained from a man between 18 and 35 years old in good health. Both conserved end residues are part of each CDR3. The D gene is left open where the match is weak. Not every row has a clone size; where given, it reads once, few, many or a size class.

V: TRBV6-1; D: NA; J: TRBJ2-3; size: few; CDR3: CASSEGVAADTQYF; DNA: TGTGCCAGCAGTGAAGGGGTAGCTGCAGATACGCAGTATTTT
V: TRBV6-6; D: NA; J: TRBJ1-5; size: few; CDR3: CASNLQGQPQHF; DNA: TGTGCCAGCAACCTCCAGGGTCAGCCCCAGCATTTT
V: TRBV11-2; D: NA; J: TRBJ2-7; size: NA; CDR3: CASSLVSDSLYEQYF; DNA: TGTGCCAGCAGCTTAGTTTCGGACTCCTTGTACGAGCAGTACTTC
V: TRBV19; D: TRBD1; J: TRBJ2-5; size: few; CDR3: CASSIGSGTGDPGTQYF; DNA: TGTGCCAGTAGTATAGGCTCAGGGACAGGGGATCCTGGGACCCAGTACTTC
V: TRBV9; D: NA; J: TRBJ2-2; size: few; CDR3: CASSAGTLFRELFF; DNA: TGTGCCAGCAGCGCGGGGACACTATTCAGGGAGCTGTTTTTT
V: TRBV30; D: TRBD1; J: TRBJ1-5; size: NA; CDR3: CAWSVPPTGNNQPQHF; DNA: TGTGCCTGGAGTGTACCCCCGACAGGGAACAATCAGCCCCAGCATTTT
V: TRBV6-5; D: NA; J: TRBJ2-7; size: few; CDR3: CASRDRSGTHEQYF; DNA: TGTGCCAGCAGAGACAGGAGCGGTACCCACGAGCAGTACTTC
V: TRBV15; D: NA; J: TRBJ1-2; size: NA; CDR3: CATSRGPGTAMARYYGYTF; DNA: TGTGCCACCAGCAGAGGACCGGGAACTGCAATGGCCCGGTACTATGGCTACACCTTC
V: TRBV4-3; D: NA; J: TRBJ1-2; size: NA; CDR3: CASSQDLRWGYTF; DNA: TGCGCCAGCAGCCAAGATCTTAGATGGGGCTACACCTTC
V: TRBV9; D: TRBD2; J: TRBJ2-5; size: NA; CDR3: CASSFGTSGGETQYF; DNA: TGTGCCAGCAGCTTCGGGACTAGCGGGGGTGAGACCCAGTACTTC
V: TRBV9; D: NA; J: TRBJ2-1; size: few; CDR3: CASSDGVGGEYNEQFF; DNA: TGTGCCAGCAGCGACGGGGTGGGCGGGGAGTACAATGAGCAGTTCTTC
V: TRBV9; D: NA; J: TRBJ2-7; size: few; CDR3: CASSANLDSSYEQYF; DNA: TGTGCCAGCAGCGCCAATCTTGACAGCTCCTACGAGCAGTACTTC
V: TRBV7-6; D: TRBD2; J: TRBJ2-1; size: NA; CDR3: CASSSGGLEYNEQFF; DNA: TGTGCCAGCAGCTCGGGGGGGCTAGAGTACAATGAGCAGTTCTTC
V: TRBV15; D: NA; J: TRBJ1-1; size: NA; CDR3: CATSRGQSTEAFF; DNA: TGTGCCACCAGCAGAGGACAGAGCACTGAAGCTTTCTTT
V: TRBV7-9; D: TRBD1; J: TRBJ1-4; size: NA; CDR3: CASSFRDSGEKLFF; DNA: TGTGCCAGCAGCTTCCGGGACAGCGGGGAAAAACTGTTTTTT
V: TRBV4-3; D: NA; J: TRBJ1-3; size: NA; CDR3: CASSPGHSGNTIYF; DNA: TGCGCCAGCAGCCCAGGACATTCTGGAAACACCATATATTTT
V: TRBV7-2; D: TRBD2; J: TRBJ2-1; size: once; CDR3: CASSSSGGASSYEQFF; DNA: TGTGCCAGCAGCTCCTCCGGGGGGGCCTCTTCCTATGAGCAGTTCTTC
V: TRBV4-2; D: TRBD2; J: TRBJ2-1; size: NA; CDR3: CASSRSLAGGYNEQFF; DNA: TGTGCCAGCAGCCGGTCTCTAGCGGGAGGGTACAATGAGCAGTTCTTC
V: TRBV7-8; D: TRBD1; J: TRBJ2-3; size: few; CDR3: CASSLGQGIDTQYF; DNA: TGTGCCAGCAGCCTGGGACAGGGGATAGATACGCAGTATTTT
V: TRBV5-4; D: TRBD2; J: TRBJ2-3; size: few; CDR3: CASSPGGTSTDTQYF; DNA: TGTGCCAGCAGCCCGGGAGGGACTAGCACAGATACGCAGTATTTT
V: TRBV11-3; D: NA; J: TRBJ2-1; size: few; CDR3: CASSFSGTYNEQFF; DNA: TGTGCCAGCAGCTTTAGCGGTACCTACAATGAGCAGTTCTTC
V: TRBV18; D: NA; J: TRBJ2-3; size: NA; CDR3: CASSPPRAGTSTDTQYF; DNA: TGTGCCAGCTCACCACCCCGAGCAGGGACTAGCACAGATACGCAGTATTTT
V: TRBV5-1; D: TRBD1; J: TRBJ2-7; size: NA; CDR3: CASSLRTGTPYEQYF; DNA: TGCGCCAGCAGCTTACGGACAGGGACGCCCTACGAGCAGTACTTC
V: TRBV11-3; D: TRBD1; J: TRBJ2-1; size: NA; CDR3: CASSPRTGNYNEQFF; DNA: TGTGCCAGCAGCCCCCGGACAGGGAACTACAATGAGCAGTTCTTC
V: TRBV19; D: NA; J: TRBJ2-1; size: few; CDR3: CASSIYALSTEQFF; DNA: TGTGCCAGTAGTATCTATGCTCTCTCCACTGAGCAGTTCTTC
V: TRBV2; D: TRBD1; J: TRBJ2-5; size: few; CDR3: CASSGDRYFQETQYF; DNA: TGTGCCAGCAGTGGGGACAGATACTTCCAAGAGACCCAGTACTTC
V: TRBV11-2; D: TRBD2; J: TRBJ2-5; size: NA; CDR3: CASSPRLAGGLETQYF; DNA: TGTGCCAGCAGCCCGCGCCTCGCGGGGGGGCTCGAGACCCAGTACTTC
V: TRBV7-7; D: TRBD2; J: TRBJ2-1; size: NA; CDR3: CANSLGTSGYNEQFF; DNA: TGTGCTAACAGCTTAGGGACTAGCGGATACAATGAGCAGTTCTTC
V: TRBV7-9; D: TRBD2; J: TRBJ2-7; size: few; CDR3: CASSAGLAGTYEQYF; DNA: TGTGCCAGCAGCGCGGGACTAGCGGGGACCTACGAGCAGTACTTC
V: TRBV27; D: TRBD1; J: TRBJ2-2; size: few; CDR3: CASSNVFRGTGELFF; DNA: TGTGCCAGCTCCAACGTTTTCAGGGGGACCGGGGAGCTGTTTTTT
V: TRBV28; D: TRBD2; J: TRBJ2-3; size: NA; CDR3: CASSSVSGGDTQYF; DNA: TGTGCCAGCAGTTCCGTTAGCGGGGGGGATACGCAGTATTTT
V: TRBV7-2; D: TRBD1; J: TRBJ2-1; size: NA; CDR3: CASSLTTGGSGYNEQFF; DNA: TGTGCCAGCAGCCTAACGACAGGGGGCTCTGGGTACAATGAGCAGTTCTTC
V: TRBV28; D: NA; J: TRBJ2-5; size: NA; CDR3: CASSLFPRRVGETQYF; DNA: TGTGCCAGCAGTTTGTTCCCAAGGAGGGTAGGGGAGACCCAGTACTTC
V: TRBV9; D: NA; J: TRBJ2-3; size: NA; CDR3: CASSVSTTGSGTDTQYF; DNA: TGTGCCAGCAGCGTCTCGACCACAGGGTCTGGCACAGATACGCAGTATTTT
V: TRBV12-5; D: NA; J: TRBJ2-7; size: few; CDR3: CASGRTPTGEQYF; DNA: TGTGCTAGTGGCCGAACACCGACAGGCGAGCAGTACTTC
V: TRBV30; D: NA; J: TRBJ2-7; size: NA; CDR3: CAWGTSYEQYF; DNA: TGTGCCTGGGGGACATCATACGAGCAGTACTTC
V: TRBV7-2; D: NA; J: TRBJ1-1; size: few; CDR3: CASSMGLRNTEAFF; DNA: TGTGCCAGCAGCATGGGACTCAGGAACACTGAAGCTTTCTTT
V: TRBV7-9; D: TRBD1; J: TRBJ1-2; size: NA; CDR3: CASSIGGRVTYGYTF; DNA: TGTGCCAGCAGCATAGGGGGCAGGGTCACCTATGGCTACACCTTC
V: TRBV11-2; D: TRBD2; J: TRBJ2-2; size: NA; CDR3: CASSLRAGPVAGELFF; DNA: TGTGCCAGCAGCCTCCGAGCGGGACCAGTTGCCGGGGAGCTGTTTTTT
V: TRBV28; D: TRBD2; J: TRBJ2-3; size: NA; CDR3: CASRGPGLAGGGSTDTQYF; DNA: TGTGCCAGCAGAGGTCCGGGACTAGCGGGAGGAGGAAGCACAGATACGCAGTATTTT
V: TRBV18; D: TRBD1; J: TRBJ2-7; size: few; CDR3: CASSPTARTGGDEQYF; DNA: TGTGCCAGCTCACCAACCGCCAGGACAGGGGGCGACGAGCAGTACTTC
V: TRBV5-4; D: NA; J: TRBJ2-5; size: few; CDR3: CASSTGLGAQETQYF; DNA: TGTGCCAGCAGCACTGGACTGGGGGCTCAAGAGACCCAGTACTTC
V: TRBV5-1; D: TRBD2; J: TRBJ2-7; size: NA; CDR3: CASSFLPGTSGTYEQYF; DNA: TGCGCCAGCAGCTTTTTACCCGGGACTAGCGGGACCTACGAGCAGTACTTC
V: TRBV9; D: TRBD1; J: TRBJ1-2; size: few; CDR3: CASSGGTGGGYTF; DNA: TGTGCCAGCAGCGGTGGGACAGGAGGTGGCTACACCTTC
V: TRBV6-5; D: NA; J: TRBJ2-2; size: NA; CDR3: CASAGGWGGGGELFF; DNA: TGTGCCAGCGCCGGGGGATGGGGCGGCGGCGGGGAGCTGTTTTTT
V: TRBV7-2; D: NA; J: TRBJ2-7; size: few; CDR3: CASRSQAKSEQYF; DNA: TGTGCCAGCAGATCCCAAGCGAAGTCCGAGCAGTACTTC
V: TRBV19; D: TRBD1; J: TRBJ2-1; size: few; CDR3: CASSIPAYRDRDYNEQFF; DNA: TGTGCCAGTAGTATCCCGGCCTACCGGGACAGGGACTACAATGAGCAGTTCTTC
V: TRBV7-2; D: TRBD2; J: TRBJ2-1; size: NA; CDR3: CASSSGLAGYNEQFF; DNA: TGTGCCAGCAGTTCAGGACTAGCGGGATACAATGAGCAGTTCTTC
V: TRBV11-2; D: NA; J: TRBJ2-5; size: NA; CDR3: CASSLGTSETQYF; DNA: TGTGCCAGCAGCTTAGGTACTAGCGAGACCCAGTACTTC
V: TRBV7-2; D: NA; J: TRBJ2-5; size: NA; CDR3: CASSHRQTQETQYF; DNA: TGTGCCAGCAGCCACCGACAGACGCAAGAGACCCAGTACTTC
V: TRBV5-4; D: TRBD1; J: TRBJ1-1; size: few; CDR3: CASSFVTTGGTEAFF; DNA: TGTGCCAGCAGCTTCGTAACTACAGGGGGCACTGAAGCTTTCTTT
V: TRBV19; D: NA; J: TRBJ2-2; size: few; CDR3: CASSQTGTGELFF; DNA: TGTGCCAGTAGTCAGACCGGGACCGGGGAGCTGTTTTTT